This T cell receptor beta chain is from a study of beta chain features in type 1 diabetes (dated by TCRdb to the late 2010s). Broadly, across the study: Mean age, gender distribution, total cell number and subset yield did not differ between patients and healthy donors. A total of 100 million to 140 million sorted cells were examined across all samples, and the number of cells per subset was strongly correlated with RNA yield. Whereas all 30 or so donors provided naive and central memory subsets, regulatory and stem cell-like memory subsets were isolated from just 8 patients and about 8 healthy donors. In the study, recently diagnosed type 1 diabetes patients and matched healthy donors were compared on the TCRB repertoires of their sorted circulating CD4+ T cell subsets.

This clone was seen more than once but under ten times. Its antigen is still unknown. No clone much larger than this one lies a single base away; base qualities are absent. Other DNA sequences in the sample encode the same CDR3. Per the germline V gene, MNHNS is the CDR1 and SASEGT is the CDR2. The CDR3 numbers 13 residues from cysteine through phenylalanine. Only the CDR3 part of the read is kept: 39 bases, read in frame from the first base. Deletion took 2 bases off V and 4 bases off J, with a span of 6 bases between the germline ends. Overall results and qualifications from the work: PCR may preferentially amplify shorter templates, but because patient and control samples were amplified and corrected together, any resulting skew would affect both groups equally. Naive, central memory and regulatory TCRB repertoires appeared more similar among patients than among healthy donors. Because small numbers of individuals were included in the HLA sub-analyses, any influence of HLA type on TCRB rearrangement was left unresolved. Type 1 diabetes patients showed a moderate but significant shortening of TCRB CDR3 length in all four CD4+ subsets. Sequencing cDNA rather than genomic DNA could over-represent highly expressing activated cells, although activation and CD3 levels did not differ between groups. At VDJ recombination sites, patients with type 1 diabetes made fewer insertions and deleted more nucleotides, a pattern implying thymic rearrangement abnormalities.

Each donor gave one peripheral blood draw, averaging approximately 120 mL, which was collected into heparinised tubes. Naive, central memory, regulatory and stem cell-like memory CD4+ T cells were sorted on a BD FACSAria II using a panel including CD45RO, CCR7, CD25, CD127, CD95 and CD27. Purity was above 98% for every sorted population. PBMCs were isolated immediately by Lymphoprep density gradient centrifugation and stained directly without culture. So that batch effects would be minimized, each experiment stained and sorted samples in pairs, pairing one healthy donor with one patient. The High Capacity cDNA Reverse Transcription Kit was used to reverse transcribe all of the isolated RNA, meaning that expressed TCRB transcripts were what got sequenced. Deep immunoSEQ sequencing was applied to naive, central memory and regulatory T cell samples, giving an average of roughly 3.6 million total reads per sample. Sorted cells were lysed in RLT buffer, and RNA was extracted using DNase-treated RNeasy Micro or Mini kits according to cell number. Each cell subset was processed separately to prevent cross-contamination, with patient and healthy donor samples processed together. The immunoSEQ multiplex PCR was used to amplify TCRB sequences from cDNA, generating 87-bp fragments that spanned the CDR3 region. The amplicons were sequenced using the Illumina HiSeq platform. The paper's data handling went like this. PCR bias was computationally corrected using synthetic template baselines, reads within Hamming distance 2 were collapsed, and singletons that could not be merged were discarded. Reads were aligned to IMGT to assign V, D and J genes, CDR3 length, and insertions or deletions at six rearrangement sites. Within each subset, clonotype counts were normalized to sorted cell number, and only after that were true diversity and Gini coefficients computed with the tcR R package. Repertoire sharing was quantified using the overlap coefficient calculated on TCRB nucleotide sequences. As a proxy for the pre-selection repertoire, out-of-frame TCRB sequences from naive cells were analyzed. This is the immuneACCESS table as TCRdb keeps it, with only in-frame sequences that have V and J called. A part of the clones is gone; compared with another copy, unresolved V genes explain less than half, and the rest is unexplained. That table gives V, J and clone size, and the DNA gave D and trimming. This sample holds hundreds of thousands of clones; 17% were observed only once. The top ten constitute around 0.02% of the sample.

The specimen sequenced was naive CD4+ T cells from blood. Reading the label with the study, this specimen's cell subset or site is: true naive CD4+ T cells. This clonotype originated in a woman aged 18-29 years in good health. The V and J genes are TRBV6-1 and TRBJ1-5; the D gene identity is not certain. The CDR3 has the sequence CASSERENQPQHF. The sequence in DNA is TGTGCCAGCAGTGAACGAGAAAATCAGCCCCAGCATTTT.